These 16 T cell receptor beta chains were sequenced from one sample in a study of T cells in Graves' hyperthyroidism and ophthalmopathy. The TCR beta CDR3 regions underwent amplification using RNA transcripts as the source. HTBI primers were the set used in a first-round RT-PCR of the TCR CDR3. A single record per CDR3 protein comes from TCRdb applying MiXCR to the multiplex PCR reads. Of approximately 370,000 distinct CDR3 sequences in the sample, 15% to 20% were seen once. The specimen sequenced was blood. These receptors originate from a woman in her 30s with Graves' hyperthyroidism that later progressed to Graves' ophthalmopathy.

This clonotype was counted ten times or more. The J gene is TRBJ2-3, the V gene TRBV3-1; D is possibly TRBD2 (5 bases). The CDR3 has 15 amino acids. The germline V gene has CDR1 LGHDT and CDR2 YNNKEL (reference sequence). Trimming cost V 3 bases and J 2 bases, with 12 bases left between them. The CDR3 nucleotides read TGTGCCAGCAGCCACCTGAGCGGATCCACAGATACGCAGTATTTT. Its protein product is CASSHLSGSTDTQYF.

This clonotype was detected a few times. The CDR3 region has the DNA TGCGCCAGCAGCCCCCAGGGGGCGAGGAGCTCCTACGAGCAGTACTTC. The encoded protein is CASSPQGARSSYEQYF. V gene TRBV5-1 combines with J gene TRBJ2-7; 8 bases agree with TRBD1. The V and J ends lost 4 bases and 0 bases, in that order; junction bases with no gene match: 9. CDR3 length equals 16 residues. CDR1 is SGHRS and CDR2 is YFSETQ in the germline V gene.

This clonotype was found many times. The chain carries TRBV7-9 and TRBJ2-4; D is perhaps TRBD1 (7 bases). This CDR3 spans 13 amino acids. The germline V and J ends were trimmed by 0 bases and 9 bases, with 9 bases remaining between them. Germline CDR1 and CDR2: SEHNR and FQNEAQ (reference sequence). Here the CDR3 reads CASSLAQGGIQYF. In DNA, the CDR3 is TGTGCCAGCAGCTTAGCGCAGGGGGGCATTCAGTACTTC. The full variable domain, completed using reference TRBV7-9 and TRBJ2-4, is DTGVSQNPRHKITKRGQNVTFRCDPISEHNRLYWYRQTLGQGPEFLTYFQNEAQLEKSRLLSDRFSAERPKGSFSTLEIQRTEQGDSAMYLCASSLAQGGIQYFGAGTRLSVL.

This clonotype was seen a single time. The chain couples TRBV29-1 to TRBJ2-5, with a tentative D call TRBD2 (6 bases). The germline V and J ends were trimmed by 3 bases and 3 bases, with 14 bases remaining between them. The CDR3 totals 14 residues. Per the germline V gene, CDR1 is SQVTM and CDR2 is ANQGSEA. The CDR3 DNA is TGCAGCGTTGATCCTGGGACTGGCAAAGAGACCCAGTACTTC. Protein sequence: CSVDPGTGKETQYF.

This clonotype was observed many times. The genes are TRBV4-1 and TRBJ1-2, with no clear D. The germline gives CDR1 MGHRA, CDR2 YSYEKL. There are 14 residues in the CDR3. The V end lost 3 bases, the J end lost 4 bases, and 12 bases lay between the germline ends. The CDR3, as DNA: TGCGCCAGCAGCCACAAAAACGAGGGCTATGGCTACACCTTC. Translating gives CASSHKNEGYGYTF.

This clonotype appeared a few times. This chain connects TRBV9 to TRBJ2-2; no definite D call. From germline, CDR1 is SGDLS and CDR2 YYNGEE. The CDR3 loop spans 14 amino acids. Trimming left V 0 bases short and J 4 bases short, with 7 bases between. The CDR3 DNA reads TGTGCCAGCAGCGTAGTGGGCGGCACCGGGGAGCTGTTTTTT. It codes for CASSVVGGTGELFF.

This clonotype was seen many times. This chain links TRBV20-1 with TRBJ2-7, with 12 bases matching TRBD2. From germline, CDR1 is DFQATT and CDR2 SNEGSKA (reference sequence). J gave up 1 base and V 6 bases, and 4 bases lay outside the gene matches. This CDR3 is built from 14 residues. The CDR3 region has the DNA TGCAGTGCCACGACTAGCGGGAGTTCCTACGAGCAGTACTTC. Amino acid sequence: CSATTSGSSYEQYF.

This chain links TRBV12-3 or TRBV12-4 with TRBJ2-7; D not certain. This CDR3 spans 13 amino acids. Trimming removed 6 bases at V and 3 bases at J, with 12 bases between. The CDR3 sequence is CASRETLGYEQYF. The CDR3 DNA follows: TGTGCCAGCAGGGAAACACTTGGCTACGAGCAGTACTTC.

The rearrangement uses TRBV11-2 and TRBJ1-1, with 7 bases that match TRBD1. Germline loops: CDR1 SGHAT, CDR2 FQNNGV. The J segment lost 4 bases and the V segment lost 6 bases, leaving 11 bases of the junction unmatched. The CDR3 is made up of 15 amino acids. CDR3 bases: TGTGCCAGCAGGAACAGGGGACTCATGAGCACTGAAGCTTTCTTT. It is translated as CASRNRGLMSTEAFF.

This clonotype was seen repeatedly, ten times or more. This chain connects TRBV27 to TRBJ1-1; D possibly corresponds to TRBD1 (6 bases). The CDR3 covers 15 residues. V was pared by 8 bases and J by 0 bases, with 16 bases between. From germline, CDR1 is MNHEY and CDR2 SMNVEV (reference sequence). In nucleotides, the CDR3 is TGTGCCAGCTTAAAAACGGGACACCTGAACACTGAAGCTTTCTTT. It translates to CASLKTGHLNTEAFF.

This clonotype was recorded many times. Compared with germline, one end of the junction differs, possibly owing to a read error. This rearrangement joins TRBV30 to TRBJ2-3, with D tentatively TRBD2 (7 bases). CDR3 length equals 13 residues. CDR1 is GTSNPN and CDR2 is SVGIG in the germline V gene (reference sequence). In DNA form, the CDR3 reads TGTGCTTGGAAAGGGGGGGGAACAGATACGCAGTATTTT. Protein product: CAWKGGGTDTQYF. The full variable domain, completed using reference TRBV30 and TRBJ2-3, is SQTIHQWPATLVQPVGSPLSLECTVEGTSNPNLYWYRQAAGRGLQLLFYSVGIGQISSEVPQNLSASRPQDRQFILSSKKLLLSDSGFYLCAWKGGGTDTQYFGPGTRLTVL.

At least ten counts were recorded for this clonotype. The CDR3, as DNA: TGTGCCAGTAGTGTTTACAGGGGGCATACTGAAGCTTTCTTT. This translates into CASSVYRGHTEAFF. V is TRBV19 and J is TRBJ1-1, with 9 bases matching TRBD1. V was clipped by 5 bases and J by 5 bases; unmatched bases: 6. Germline CDR1 and CDR2: LNHDA and SQIVND (reference sequence). There are 14 residues in the CDR3.

At least ten counts were recorded for this clonotype. J is TRBJ1-2 and V is TRBV11-2; D gene uncertain. The CDR3 runs to 16 residues. V lost 1 base and J 4 bases, leaving 16 bases between the germline ends. Germline loops: CDR1 SGHAT, CDR2 FQNNGV. This CDR3 is CASSLARPGNLYGYTF. The DNA for the CDR3 is TGTGCCAGCAGCTTAGCTCGGCCCGGGAACCTCTATGGCTACACCTTC.

This chain uses TRBV28 with TRBJ1-5; a possible D gene is TRBD1 (5 bases). V was shortened by 5 bases and J by 4 bases, with 12 bases between the two germline ends. The germline V gene has CDR1 MDHEN and CDR2 SYDVKM. This CDR3 comprises 14 residues. Written as DNA, the CDR3 is TGTGCCAGCAGTAAGGGGTTCGGGAATCAGCCCCAGCATTTT. This encodes CASSKGFGNQPQHF.

This chain links TRBV9 with TRBJ2-1; possible D gene TRBD2, 6 bases. The V end was cut by 3 bases, the J end by 5 bases, with 24 bases between. The CDR3 has 18 amino acids. Germline V gene sequence: CDR1 SGDLS, CDR2 YYNGEE. CDR3 sequence: CASSALGGGGPLNNEQFF. The CDR3 DNA reads as TGTGCCAGCAGCGCGCTCGGGGGAGGAGGCCCCCTCAACAATGAGCAGTTCTTC.

In its sample, this clonotype was seen a few times. V gene TRBV20-1 combines with J gene TRBJ2-1; D is perhaps TRBD1 or TRBD2 (6 bases each). This CDR3 has 17 residues. Per germline, CDR1 DFQATT and CDR2 SNEGSKA (reference sequence). Trimming removed 1 base from V and 7 bases from J, with 23 bases in between. CDR3 bases: TGCAGTGCTAGAGTTGCCCCGGAGGGGGGCAGGGCGAATGAGCAGTTCTTC. This gives the protein CSARVAPEGGRANEQFF.